The clone carrying this T cell receptor beta chain is termed medium-sized. What it recognizes is unknown. This CDR3 spans 15 amino acids. V was trimmed by 0 bases and J by 5 bases, leaving 13 bases between them. In germline, CDR1 is MGHRA, CDR2 YSYEKL. The sample is drawn from a study of prognosis after radiotherapy for stage I lung cancer. Study at large: Operability status for all non-small cell lung cancer patients was recorded as medically inoperable.

Genomic DNA was subjected to two-round multiplex PCR for amplification of TCR beta CDR3. The use of primers specific to each TRBV and TRBJ gene characterized first-round PCR. Universal primers were used for second-round PCR. In TCRdb, the multiplex PCR reads were re-called with MiXCR into one record per CDR3 protein. Among 10,000 or so distinct CDR3 sequences listed, about 53% were seen once. General observations from the study: Whether the expanded TCR clones were tumor-specific was not determined. TRBV and TRBJ gene usage reportedly differed between patients with and without metastases.

Material: PBMCs, obtained before or after stereotactic body radiation therapy (not recorded which). The receptor comes from a donor aged 50 or older with non-small cell lung cancer. This chain links TRBV4-1 with TRBJ1-1; maybe TRBD1 (5 bases). The DNA of the CDR3 is TGCGCCAGCAGCCAAGATTTCGACAGTCCGACTGAAGCTTTCTTT. It codes for CASSQDFDSPTEAFF.